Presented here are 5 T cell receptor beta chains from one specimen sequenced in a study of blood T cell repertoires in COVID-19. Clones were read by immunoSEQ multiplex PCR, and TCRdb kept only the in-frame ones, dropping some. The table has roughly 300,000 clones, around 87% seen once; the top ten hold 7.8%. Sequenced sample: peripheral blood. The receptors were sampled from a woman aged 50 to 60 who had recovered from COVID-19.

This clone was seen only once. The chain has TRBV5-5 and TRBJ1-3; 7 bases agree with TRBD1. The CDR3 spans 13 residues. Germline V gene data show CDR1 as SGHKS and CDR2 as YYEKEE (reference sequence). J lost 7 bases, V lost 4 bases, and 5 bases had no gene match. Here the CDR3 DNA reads TGTGCCAGCAGCCGGGACAGAATGAACACCATATATTTT. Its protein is CASSRDRMNTIYF.

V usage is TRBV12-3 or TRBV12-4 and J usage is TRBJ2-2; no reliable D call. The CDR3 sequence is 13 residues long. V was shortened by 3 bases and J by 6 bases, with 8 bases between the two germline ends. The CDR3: CASSFLAPGELFF. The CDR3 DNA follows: TGTGCCAGCAGTTTCTTAGCTCCCGGGGAGCTGTTTTTT.

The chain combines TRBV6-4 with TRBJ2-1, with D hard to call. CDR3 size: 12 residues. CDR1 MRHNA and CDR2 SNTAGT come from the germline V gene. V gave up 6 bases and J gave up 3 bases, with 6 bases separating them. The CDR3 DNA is TGTGCCAGCAGCCCCAACTACAATGAGCAGTTCTTC. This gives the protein CASSPNYNEQFF.

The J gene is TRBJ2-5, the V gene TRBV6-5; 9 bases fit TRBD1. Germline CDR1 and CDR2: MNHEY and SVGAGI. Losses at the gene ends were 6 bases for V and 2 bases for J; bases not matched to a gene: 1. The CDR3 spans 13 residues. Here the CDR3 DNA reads TGTGCCAGCAGGGGACAGGGACAAGAGACCCAGTACTTC. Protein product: CASRGQGQETQYF.

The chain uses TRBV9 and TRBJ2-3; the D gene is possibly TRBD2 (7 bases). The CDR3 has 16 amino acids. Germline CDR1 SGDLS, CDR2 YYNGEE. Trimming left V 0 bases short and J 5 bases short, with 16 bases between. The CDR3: CASSVARGGFGDTQYF. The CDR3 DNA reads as TGTGCCAGCAGCGTAGCTAGGGGGGGCTTCGGAGATACGCAGTATTTT.